The 32 T cell receptor beta chains in this list originate from one sample, sequenced in a study of T cells in Graves' hyperthyroidism and ophthalmopathy. TCR beta CDR3 sequences were amplified from RNA transcripts. Researchers ran a first-round RT-PCR on the TCR CDR3 using the HTBI primer set. TCRdb reprocessed the multiplex PCR reads with MiXCR, giving one entry per CDR3 protein. The table has about 360,000 distinct CDR3 sequences, about 15% seen once. The sequencing input was blood. The origin of the receptors is a woman between 18 and 29 years old with Graves' hyperthyroidism that later progressed to Graves' ophthalmopathy.

Many counts were recorded for this clonotype. The chain employs TRBV27 and TRBJ1-1, with 8 bases matching TRBD1. V trimming: 2 bases; J trimming: 4 bases; junction bases outside the gene matches: 6. The CDR3 loop spans 15 amino acids. Germline CDR1 and CDR2: MNHEY and SMNVEV (reference sequence). In DNA form, the CDR3 reads TGTGCCAGCAGTTTAAACCAGGGGGCGTTCACTGAAGCTTTCTTT. It codes for CASSLNQGAFTEAFF.

This clonotype occurred many times. This chain links TRBV27 with TRBJ1-4; D ambiguous. The CDR3 loop spans 12 amino acids. CDR1 is MNHEY, CDR2 SMNVEV, per germline (reference sequence). V lost 6 bases and J 7 bases, leaving 9 bases between the germline ends. CDR3 sequence: CASRESGEKLFF. The CDR3 DNA sequence: TGTGCCAGCAGGGAGTCCGGTGAAAAACTGTTTTTT. The full variable domain, rest sourced from reference TRBV27 and TRBJ1-4, is EAQVTQNPRYLITVTGKKLTVTCSQNMNHEYMSWYRQDPGLGLRQIYYSMNVEVTDKGDVPEGYKVSRKEKRNFPLILESPSPNQTSLYFCASRESGEKLFFGSGTQLSVL.

At least ten counts were recorded for this clonotype. The rearrangement links TRBV11-2 to TRBJ1-6, with TRBD1 as a possible D gene (6 bases). Trimming took off 1 base at V and 5 bases at J, with 9 bases between the two ends. The CDR3 extends over 15 amino acids. Germline V gene sequence: CDR1 SGHAT, CDR2 FQNNGV. The DNA of the CDR3 is TGTGCCAGCAGCTTAGTTAGGGGGAATAATTCACCCCTCCACTTT. Translation: CASSLVRGNNSPLHF. Full variable domain (outside the CDR3, taken from reference TRBV11-2 and TRBJ1-6): EAGVAQSPRYKIIEKRQSVAFWCNPISGHATLYWYQQILGQGPKLLIQFQNNGVVDDSQLPKDRFSAERLKGVDSTLKIQPAKLEDSAVYLCASSLVRGNNSPLHFGNGTRLTVT.

In this sample, this clonotype turned up many times. V gene TRBV5-1 combines with J gene TRBJ1-2, with D possibly TRBD1 on 5 matching bases. Per germline, CDR1 SGHRS and CDR2 YFSETQ. CDR3 length: 14 residues. V was pared by 3 bases and J by 3 bases, with 12 bases between. The CDR3, as DNA: TGCGCCAGCAGCTCGGGGGTCAGCGACTATGGCTACACCTTC. Protein sequence: CASSSGVSDYGYTF.

This clonotype was seen repeatedly, ten times or more. This chain joins TRBV7-9 and TRBJ1-2; 12 nucleotides line up with TRBD1. Germline CDR1 is SEHNR and CDR2 is FQNEAQ (reference sequence). Unmatched junction bases numbered 6, after V lost 5 bases and J lost 8 bases. CDR3 length: 14 residues. CDR3 bases: TGTGCCAGCAGCCTTATGGGGACAGGGGGCGGCTACACCTTC. It yields the protein CASSLMGTGGGYTF.

This clonotype occurred many times. This sequence joins TRBV20-1 and TRBJ2-5; D is perhaps TRBD2 (6 bases). Germline loops: CDR1 DFQATT, CDR2 SNEGSKA (reference sequence). This CDR3 contains 14 residues. V was trimmed by 3 bases and J by 4 bases, leaving 15 bases between them. As DNA, the CDR3 is TGCAGTGCTAGGAACGGGAGAGATCGAGAGACCCAGTACTTC. This gives the protein CSARNGRDRETQYF.

This clonotype was picked up many times. The chain recombines TRBV28 with TRBJ1-4; D might be TRBD1 (6 bases). Between the trimmed V and J ends, which lost 2 bases and 0 bases, there was a span of 10 bases. CDR1 and CDR2 from the germline V gene are MDHEN and SYDVKM. The CDR3 is 16 residues long. The CDR3 loop is CASSLGTPATNEKLFF. For the CDR3, the DNA is TGTGCCAGCAGTTTAGGGACACCGGCAACTAATGAAAAACTGTTTTTT.

V gene TRBV28 combines with J gene TRBJ1-5; D call uncertain. Germline CDR1 and CDR2: MDHEN and SYDVKM. V lost 3 bases and J lost 3, with 6 bases in between. The CDR3 spans 13 residues. The CDR3 is CASSFSVNQPQHF. DNA for the CDR3: TGTGCCAGCAGTTTCTCAGTCAATCAGCCCCAGCATTTT.

V usage is TRBV2 and J usage is TRBJ2-7; TRBD1 matches 7 bases. V dropped 8 bases and J dropped 3; count of bases not matched to a gene: 7. Germline V gene lookup returns CDR1 SNHLY and CDR2 FYNNEI. The CDR3 runs to 13 residues. Here the CDR3 DNA reads TGTGCCAGCTACCGGGACAGAAACTACGAGCAGTACTTC. This encodes CASYRDRNYEQYF.

The chain couples TRBV5-1 to TRBJ2-1; D is unclear. The CDR3 covers 16 residues. V shed 0 bases and J shed 1 base, with 11 bases lying between them. The germline CDR1 and CDR2 sequences are SGHRS and YFSETQ. The CDR3 reads CASSLAIGSSYNEQFF. As DNA, the CDR3 is TGCGCCAGCAGCTTGGCGATCGGCAGTTCCTACAATGAGCAGTTCTTC.

This clonotype was recorded a few times. The chain is built from TRBV4-1 and TRBJ2-6; a possible D gene is TRBD2 (5 bases). Germline CDR1 is MGHRA and CDR2 is YSYEKL. V shed 0 bases and J shed 1 base, with 7 bases lying between them. CDR3 length: 16 amino acids. In nucleotides, the CDR3 is TGCGCCAGCAGCCAAGATCGGGGATCTGGGGCCAACGTCCTGACTTTC. Amino acids: CASSQDRGSGANVLTF.

The sample holds a few counts of this clonotype. A single base separates this from a much larger clone, so it may be a read error. This is likely a read error, given that the CDR3 carries no conserved phenylalanine or tryptophan at its end. The chain carries TRBV7-2 and TRBJ2-7; 7 nucleotides align to TRBD2. The V gene's germline CDR1 is SGHTA and CDR2 FQGNSA. The CDR3 runs to 17 residues. The V and J ends lost 4 bases and 2 bases, in that order; junction bases with no gene match: 14. The CDR3 coding sequence is TGTGCCAGCAGCTCCTACCCCCCTGGGGGGGGGGCCTACGAGCAGTACCTC. Protein sequence: CASSSYPPGGGAYEQYL.

The table lists this clonotype with many counts. The J gene is TRBJ2-5, the V gene TRBV18, with a tentative D call TRBD2 (6 bases). Germline V gives CDR1 KGHSH, CDR2 LQKENI. Between the trimmed V and J ends, which lost 8 bases and 2 bases, there was a span of 9 bases. The CDR3 loop spans 12 amino acids. CDR3 protein: CASLGGQETQYF. The CDR3, as DNA: TGTGCCAGCCTCGGGGGACAAGAGACCCAGTACTTC.

The table lists this clonotype with many counts. J is TRBJ2-1 and V is TRBV10-3; the match to TRBD2 covers 9 bases. V trimming: 3 bases; J trimming: 6 bases; junction bases outside the gene matches: 9. The germline V gene encodes CDR1 ENHRY and CDR2 SYGVKD. The CDR3 contains 16 residues. CDR3 sequence: CAISDLRAGGGNEQFF. The CDR3 DNA is TGTGCCATCAGTGATTTACGAGCGGGAGGTGGCAATGAGCAGTTCTTC.

In this sample, this clonotype turned up many times. CDR3 sequence: CASSLQAGGADTQYF. The CDR3 DNA is TGTGCCAGCAGCTTACAAGCGGGAGGAGCTGATACGCAGTATTTT. The rearrangement joins TRBV7-2 to TRBJ2-3, with 9 nucleotides matching TRBD2. V lost 2 bases and J lost 6; bases outside the gene matches: 6. This CDR3 has 15 residues. The V gene's germline CDR1 is SGHTA and CDR2 FQGNSA.

This clonotype has at least ten counts. This chain links TRBV20-1 with TRBJ2-7; 10 nucleotides match TRBD2. Germline values: CDR1 DFQATT, CDR2 SNEGSKA (reference sequence). This CDR3 spans 14 amino acids. V lost 5 bases, J lost 1 base, and 5 bases stayed unmatched. CDR3 nucleotides: TGCAGTGCTGATGGGACTAGCGAATCCTACGAGCAGTACTTC. The encoded protein is CSADGTSESYEQYF.

There are a few counts of this clonotype. This chain joins TRBV3-1 and TRBJ1-1, with TRBD1 matching over 7 bases. The CDR3 has 15 residues. Germline CDR1 LGHDT, CDR2 YNNKEL (reference sequence). V gave up 4 bases and J gave up 1 base; unmatched junction bases: 6. In DNA, the CDR3 is TGTGCCAGCAGCCCGACAGGGCCCGGGAACACTGAAGCTTTCTTT. Protein product: CASSPTGPGNTEAFF.

This clonotype appeared a few times. The rearrangement uses TRBV4-2 and TRBJ1-4; 7 nucleotides match TRBD1. CDR1 is LGHNA and CDR2 is YNFKEQ in the germline V gene. CDR3 length: 17 residues. J gave up 2 bases and V 0 bases, and 6 bases lay outside the gene matches. CDR3 residues: CASSQEGWTGTNEKLFF. CDR3 DNA: TGTGCCAGCAGCCAAGAAGGTTGGACAGGTACTAATGAAAAACTGTTTTTT.

This clonotype was found many times. The chain carries TRBV11-2 and TRBJ2-5, with 16 positions matching TRBD2. The CDR3 consists of 19 residues. V lost 2 bases, J lost 3 bases, and 9 bases stayed unmatched. Germline V gene data show CDR1 as SGHAT and CDR2 as FQNNGV. CDR3 DNA: TGTGCCAGCAGCTTACTCGGGACTAGCGGGAGGGCCGGGGAAGAGACCCAGTACTTC. Protein product: CASSLLGTSGRAGEETQYF.

To note about this clonotype: A much larger clone lies one base from this, so it may be a read error. This chain connects TRBV7-9 to TRBJ2-7; 10 nucleotides agree with TRBD1. With 5 bases clipped from V and 2 bases from J, the junction kept 9 bases outside the gene matches. The CDR3 loop spans 16 amino acids. Germline V gene lookup returns CDR1 SEHNR and CDR2 FQNEAQ (reference sequence). CDR3 DNA: TGTGCCAGCAGCCTAATCTCCGGGACAGGGGCCTACGAGCAGTACTTC. It translates to CASSLISGTGAYEQYF.

This clonotype has ten or more counts. This rearrangement joins TRBV5-6 to TRBJ2-3, with 10 nucleotides matching TRBD2. Germline loops: CDR1 SGHDT, CDR2 YYEEEE. The ends lost 4 bases at V and 2 bases at J; junction bases unmatched: 7. The CDR3 has 16 amino acids. CDR3 in DNA: TGTGCCAGCAGCAATTTCGGACTAGCGGACACAGATACGCAGTATTTT. Translation gives CASSNFGLADTDTQYF.

The chain has TRBV6-1 and TRBJ1-4, with 9 bases aligning to TRBD1. CDR3 length: 16 amino acids. The V segment lost 8 bases and the J segment 0 bases; nucleotides outside the gene matches: 7. Germline assignment: CDR1 MNHNS and CDR2 SASEGT. DNA of the CDR3: TGTGCCAGCGGGTGGGACAGGGACTCAACTAATGAAAAACTGTTTTTT. It is translated as CASGWDRDSTNEKLFF.

With respect to this clonotype: A read error may be the cause here, since a much bigger clone is one base away. Since no conserved phenylalanine or tryptophan closes the CDR3, a read error is the likely cause. V and J are TRBV6-2 or TRBV6-3 and TRBJ1-6; 7 bases map to TRBD1. The CDR3 sequence is 14 residues long. Germline-derived CDR1 and CDR2 are MNHEY and SVGEGT. With V trimmed by 5 bases and J by 7 bases, 5 bases remained unmatched. The CDR3 DNA is TGTGCCAGCAGTACTGGGACAGAAAATTCACCCCTCCACCTT. Translation gives CASSTGTENSPLHL.

The chain is built from TRBV6-4 and TRBJ1-1, with D hard to call. Germline CDR1 is MRHNA and CDR2 is SNTAGT. V lost 2 bases and J 4 bases, leaving 23 bases between the germline ends. The CDR3 sequence is 18 residues long. The CDR3 is CASSDVEWESFNGTEAFF. In nucleotides, the CDR3 is TGTGCCAGCAGTGACGTCGAGTGGGAGAGTTTTAACGGCACTGAAGCTTTCTTT.

The table lists this clonotype with a few counts. This rearrangement joins TRBV20-1 to TRBJ2-1; a weak D match, TRBD2 (6 bases). Germline assignment: CDR1 DFQATT and CDR2 SNEGSKA (reference sequence). V was clipped by 7 bases and J by 7 bases, with 17 bases between them. The CDR3 runs 13 residues. The CDR3: CSVFSGGGNEQFF. CDR3 DNA: TGCAGTGTCTTTAGCGGAGGTGGGAATGAGCAGTTCTTC.

This clonotype has ten or more counts. V usage is TRBV30 and J usage is TRBJ2-2, with 7 bases lining up with TRBD1. J lost 0 bases, V lost 2 bases, and 3 bases had no gene match. Germline CDR1 and CDR2: GTSNPN and SVGIG (reference sequence). CDR3 length: 15 amino acids. CDR3 region: CAWSTGTANTGELFF. The CDR3 DNA sequence: TGTGCCTGGAGTACCGGGACAGCGAACACCGGGGAGCTGTTTTTT.

This clonotype was seen many times. The V gene is TRBV28, the J gene TRBJ2-1; perhaps TRBD2 as D (6 bases). With 5 bases removed from V and 5 bases from J, the gap between germline ends came to 16 bases. Germline values: CDR1 MDHEN, CDR2 SYDVKM. The CDR3 has 15 residues. The CDR3 DNA sequence: TGTGCCAGCAGTATGCGGGACCCGTTTAACAATGAGCAGTTCTTC. Translating it yields CASSMRDPFNNEQFF.

This clonotype was observed a handful of times. The chain joins TRBV20-1 to TRBJ2-7; 12 bases align to TRBD2. This CDR3 has 19 amino acids. V gave up 0 bases and J gave up 3 bases; unmatched junction bases: 15. Germline V CDR1 and CDR2: DFQATT, SNEGSKA (reference sequence). The CDR3 sequence is CSARDSGGERTSGIYEQYF. The DNA for the CDR3 is TGCAGTGCTAGAGACTCTGGGGGGGAAAGGACTAGCGGGATCTACGAGCAGTACTTC.

This clonotype was counted at least ten times. The chain recombines TRBV30 with TRBJ2-3, with 8 bases lining up with TRBD2. The J segment lost 3 bases and the V segment lost 2 bases, leaving 10 bases of the junction unmatched. Germline CDR1 and CDR2: GTSNPN and SVGIG (reference sequence). This CDR3 has 16 residues. The CDR3 is CAWSFPAGEGTDTQYF. The DNA for the CDR3 is TGTGCCTGGAGTTTTCCAGCGGGAGAAGGGACAGATACGCAGTATTTT.

The chain is built from TRBV20-1 and TRBJ2-7, with TRBD1 matching 10 bases. Per germline, CDR1 DFQATT and CDR2 SNEGSKA (reference sequence). J was trimmed by 5 bases and V by 4 bases; bases with no gene match: 8. The CDR3 runs 14 residues. DNA for the CDR3: TGCAGTGCTACCTTCACCGGGACAGGGGACGAGCAGTACTTC. This translates into CSATFTGTGDEQYF.

The V gene is TRBV3-1, the J gene TRBJ2-6, with D uncertain. Germline-derived CDR1 and CDR2 are LGHDT and YNNKEL (reference sequence). This CDR3 comprises 14 residues. Trimming removed 1 base at V and 15 bases at J, with 16 bases between. The CDR3 DNA sequence: TGTGCCAGCAGCCAAGGAATAGGTCTTGGGGACCTGACTTTC. Encoded protein: CASSQGIGLGDLTF.

The V and J genes are TRBV27 and TRBJ2-4, with D perhaps matching TRBD1 or TRBD2 (5 bases each). CDR1 is MNHEY, CDR2 SMNVEV, per germline (reference sequence). The CDR3 covers 17 residues. V lost 8 bases, J lost 0 bases, and 20 bases lay in between. The CDR3 region is CASLPTMGDLAKNIQYF. DNA for the CDR3: TGTGCCAGCCTTCCAACAATGGGGGACCTAGCCAAAAACATTCAGTACTTC.